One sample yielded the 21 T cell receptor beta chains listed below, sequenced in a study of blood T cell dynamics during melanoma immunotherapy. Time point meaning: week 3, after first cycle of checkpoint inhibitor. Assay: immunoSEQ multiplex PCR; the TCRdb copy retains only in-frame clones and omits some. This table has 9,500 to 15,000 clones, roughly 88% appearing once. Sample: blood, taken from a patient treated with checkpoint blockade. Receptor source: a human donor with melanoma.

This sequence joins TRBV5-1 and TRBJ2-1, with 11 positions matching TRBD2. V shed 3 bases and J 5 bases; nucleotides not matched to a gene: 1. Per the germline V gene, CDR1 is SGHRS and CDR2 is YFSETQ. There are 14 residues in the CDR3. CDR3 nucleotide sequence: TGCGCCAGCAGCTCGGGACTAGCGGACAATGAGCAGTTCTTC. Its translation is CASSSGLADNEQFF.

CDR3 residues: CASSRGTGNNEQFF. DNA of the CDR3: TGCGCCAGCAGCCGGGGGACAGGGAACAATGAGCAGTTCTTC. This chain uses TRBV5-1 with TRBJ2-1; TRBD1 agrees at 9 bases. Germline V gives CDR1 SGHRS, CDR2 YFSETQ. The CDR3 spans 14 residues. With V trimmed by 4 bases and J by 5 bases, 4 bases remained unmatched.

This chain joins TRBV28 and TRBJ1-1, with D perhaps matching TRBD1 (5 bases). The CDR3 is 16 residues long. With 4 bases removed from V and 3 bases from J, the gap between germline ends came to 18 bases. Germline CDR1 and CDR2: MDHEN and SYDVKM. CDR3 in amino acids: CASSSINQGSYTEAFF. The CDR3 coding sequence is TGTGCCAGCAGTTCCATTAATCAGGGAAGTTACACTGAAGCTTTCTTT.

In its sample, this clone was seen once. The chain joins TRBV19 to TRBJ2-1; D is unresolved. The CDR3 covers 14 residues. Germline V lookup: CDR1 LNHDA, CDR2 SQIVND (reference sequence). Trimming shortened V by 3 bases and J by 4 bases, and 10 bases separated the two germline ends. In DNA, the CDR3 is TGTGCCAGTAGTATTTCGAACAGATACAATGAGCAGTTCTTC. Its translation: CASSISNRYNEQFF.

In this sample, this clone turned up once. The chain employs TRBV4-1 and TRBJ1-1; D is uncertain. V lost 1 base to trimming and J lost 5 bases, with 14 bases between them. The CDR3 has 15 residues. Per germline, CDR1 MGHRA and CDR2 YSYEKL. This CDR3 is CASSQGFFGRTEAFF. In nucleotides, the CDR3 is TGCGCCAGCAGCCAAGGTTTCTTTGGGCGGACTGAAGCTTTCTTT.

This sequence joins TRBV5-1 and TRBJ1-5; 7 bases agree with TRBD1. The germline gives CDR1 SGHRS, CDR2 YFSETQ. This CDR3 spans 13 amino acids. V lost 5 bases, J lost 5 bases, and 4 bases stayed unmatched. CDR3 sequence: CASRATGDQPQHF. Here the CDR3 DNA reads TGCGCCAGCAGGGCTACAGGGGATCAGCCCCAGCATTTT.

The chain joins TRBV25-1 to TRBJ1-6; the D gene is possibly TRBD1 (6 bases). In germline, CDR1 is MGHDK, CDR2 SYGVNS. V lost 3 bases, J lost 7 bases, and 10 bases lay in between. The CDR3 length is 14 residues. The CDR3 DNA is TGTGCCAGCAGTGAGCGGGGGGCCAATTCACCCCTCCACTTT. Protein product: CASSERGANSPLHF.

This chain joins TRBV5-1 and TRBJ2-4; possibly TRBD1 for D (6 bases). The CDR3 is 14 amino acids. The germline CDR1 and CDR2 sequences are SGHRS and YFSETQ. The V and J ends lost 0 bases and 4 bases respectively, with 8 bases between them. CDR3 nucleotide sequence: TGCGCCAGCAGCTTGGGGACAGTAAAAAACATTCAGTACTTC. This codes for CASSLGTVKNIQYF.

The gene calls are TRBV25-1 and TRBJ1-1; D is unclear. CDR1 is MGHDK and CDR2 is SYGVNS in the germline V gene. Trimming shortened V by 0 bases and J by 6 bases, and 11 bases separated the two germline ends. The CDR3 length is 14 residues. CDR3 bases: TGTGCCAGCAGTGAATACTGGGGTAGTGCTGAAGCTTTCTTT. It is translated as CASSEYWGSAEAFF. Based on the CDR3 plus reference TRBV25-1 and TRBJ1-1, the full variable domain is EADIYQTPRYLVIGTGKKITLECSQTMGHDKMYWYQQDPGMELHLIHYSYGVNSTEKGDLSSESTVSRIRTEHFPLTLESARPSHTSQYLCASSEYWGSAEAFFGQGTRLTVV.

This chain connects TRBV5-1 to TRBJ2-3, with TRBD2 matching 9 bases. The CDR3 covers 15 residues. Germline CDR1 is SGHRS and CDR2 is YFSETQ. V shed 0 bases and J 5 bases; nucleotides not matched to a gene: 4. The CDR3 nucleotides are TGCGCCAGCAGCTTGGATAGCGGGGGCAAAGATACGCAGTATTTT. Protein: CASSLDSGGKDTQYF.

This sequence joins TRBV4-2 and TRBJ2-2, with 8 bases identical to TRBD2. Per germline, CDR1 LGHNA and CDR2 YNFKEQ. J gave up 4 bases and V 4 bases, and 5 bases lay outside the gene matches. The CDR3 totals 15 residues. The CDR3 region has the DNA TGTGCCAGCAGCCCGGGAGGGCCTAGCACCGGGGAGCTGTTTTTT. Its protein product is CASSPGGPSTGELFF.

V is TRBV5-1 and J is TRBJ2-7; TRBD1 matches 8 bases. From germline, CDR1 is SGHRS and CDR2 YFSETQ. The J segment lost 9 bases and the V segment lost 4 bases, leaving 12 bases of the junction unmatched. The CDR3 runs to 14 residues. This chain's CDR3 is CASSIPGQVTPQYF. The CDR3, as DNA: TGCGCCAGCAGCATACCGGGACAGGTTACTCCGCAGTACTTC.

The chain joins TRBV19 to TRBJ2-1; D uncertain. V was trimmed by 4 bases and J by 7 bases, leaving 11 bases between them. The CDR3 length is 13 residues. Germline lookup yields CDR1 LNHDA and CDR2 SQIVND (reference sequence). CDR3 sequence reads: CASSTPSGNEQFF. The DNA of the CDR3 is TGTGCCAGTAGTACGCCCTCTGGGAATGAGCAGTTCTTC.

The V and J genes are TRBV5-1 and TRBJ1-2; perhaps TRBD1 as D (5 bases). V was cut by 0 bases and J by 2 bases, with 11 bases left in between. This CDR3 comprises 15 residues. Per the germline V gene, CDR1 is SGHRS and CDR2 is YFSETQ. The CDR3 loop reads CASSLAGQGNYGYTF. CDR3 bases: TGCGCCAGCAGCTTGGCCGGGCAGGGAAACTATGGCTACACCTTC.

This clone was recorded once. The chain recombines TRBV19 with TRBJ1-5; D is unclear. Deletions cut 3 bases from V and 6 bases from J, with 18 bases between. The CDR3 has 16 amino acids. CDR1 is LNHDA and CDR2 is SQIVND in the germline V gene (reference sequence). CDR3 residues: CASSIGSGPSGQPQHF. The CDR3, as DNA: TGTGCCAGTAGTATCGGTTCAGGTCCCTCGGGTCAGCCCCAGCATTTT.

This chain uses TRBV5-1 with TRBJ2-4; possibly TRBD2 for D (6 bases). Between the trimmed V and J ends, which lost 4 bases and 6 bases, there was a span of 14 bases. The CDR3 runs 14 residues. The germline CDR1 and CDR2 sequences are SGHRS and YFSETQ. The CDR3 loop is CASSDGTPGNIQYF. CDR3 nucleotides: TGCGCCAGCAGCGACGGGACTCCGGGAAACATTCAGTACTTC.

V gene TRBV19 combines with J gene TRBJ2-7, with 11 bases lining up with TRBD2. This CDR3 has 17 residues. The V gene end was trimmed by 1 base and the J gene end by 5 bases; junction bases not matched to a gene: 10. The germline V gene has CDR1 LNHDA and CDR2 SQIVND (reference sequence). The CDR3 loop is CASSIVGTSGRPHEQYF. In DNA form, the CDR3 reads TGTGCCAGTAGTATAGTCGGGACTAGCGGACGCCCCCACGAGCAGTACTTC.

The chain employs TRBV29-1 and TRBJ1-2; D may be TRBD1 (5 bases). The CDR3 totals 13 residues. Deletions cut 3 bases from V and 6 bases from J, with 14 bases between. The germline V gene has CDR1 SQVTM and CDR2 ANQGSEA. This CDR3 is CSVDLWPGHGYTF. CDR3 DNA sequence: TGCAGCGTTGATCTATGGCCAGGGCATGGCTACACCTTC.

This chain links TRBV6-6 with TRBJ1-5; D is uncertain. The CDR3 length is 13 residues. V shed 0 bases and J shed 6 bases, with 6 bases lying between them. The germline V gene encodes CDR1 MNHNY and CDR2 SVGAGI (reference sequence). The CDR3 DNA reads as TGTGCCAGCAGTTACTCCTGGGGTCAGCCCCAGCATTTT. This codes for CASSYSWGQPQHF.

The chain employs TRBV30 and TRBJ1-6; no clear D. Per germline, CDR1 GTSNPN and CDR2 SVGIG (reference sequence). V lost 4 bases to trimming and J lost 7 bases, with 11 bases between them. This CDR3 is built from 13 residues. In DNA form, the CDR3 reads TGTGCCTGGACCCCGACGAGGAATTCACCCCTCCACTTT. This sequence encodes CAWTPTRNSPLHF.

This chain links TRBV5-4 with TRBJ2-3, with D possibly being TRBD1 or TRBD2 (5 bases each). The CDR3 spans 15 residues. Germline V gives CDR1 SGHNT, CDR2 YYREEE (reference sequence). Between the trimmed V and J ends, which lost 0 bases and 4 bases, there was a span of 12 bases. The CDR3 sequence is CASSLGGFSPDTQYF. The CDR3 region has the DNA TGTGCCAGCAGCTTGGGGGGGTTTAGCCCAGATACGCAGTATTTT. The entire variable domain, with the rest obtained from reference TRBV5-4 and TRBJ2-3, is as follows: ETGVTQSPTHLIKTRGQQVTLRCSSQSGHNTVSWYQQALGQGPQFIFQYYREEENGRGNFPPRFSGLQFPNYSSELNVNALELDDSALYLCASSLGGFSPDTQYFGPGTRLTVL.